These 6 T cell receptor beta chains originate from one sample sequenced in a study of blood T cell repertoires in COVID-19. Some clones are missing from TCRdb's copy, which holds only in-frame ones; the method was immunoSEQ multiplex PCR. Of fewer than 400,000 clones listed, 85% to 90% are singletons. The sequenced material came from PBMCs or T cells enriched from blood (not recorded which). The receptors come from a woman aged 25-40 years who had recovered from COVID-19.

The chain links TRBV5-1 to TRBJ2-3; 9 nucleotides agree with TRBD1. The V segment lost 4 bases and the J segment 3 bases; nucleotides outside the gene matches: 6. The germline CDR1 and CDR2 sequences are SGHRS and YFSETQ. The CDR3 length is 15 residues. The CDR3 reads CASSARDRVTDTQYF. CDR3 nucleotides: TGCGCCAGCAGCGCCCGGGACAGGGTGACAGATACGCAGTATTTT.

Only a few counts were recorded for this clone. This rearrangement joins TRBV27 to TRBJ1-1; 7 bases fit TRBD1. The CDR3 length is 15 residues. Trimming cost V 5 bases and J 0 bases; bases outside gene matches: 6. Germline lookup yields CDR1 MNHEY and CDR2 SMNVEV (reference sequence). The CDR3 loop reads CASSPGGTVNTEAFF. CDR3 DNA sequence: TGTGCCAGCAGTCCAGGAGGGACAGTGAACACTGAAGCTTTCTTT.

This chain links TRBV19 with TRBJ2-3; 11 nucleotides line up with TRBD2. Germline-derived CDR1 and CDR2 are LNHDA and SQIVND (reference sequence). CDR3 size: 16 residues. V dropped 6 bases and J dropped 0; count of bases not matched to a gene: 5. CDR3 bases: TGTGCCAGTAGCCGACTAGCGGGAACTAGCACAGATACGCAGTATTTT. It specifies CASSRLAGTSTDTQYF.

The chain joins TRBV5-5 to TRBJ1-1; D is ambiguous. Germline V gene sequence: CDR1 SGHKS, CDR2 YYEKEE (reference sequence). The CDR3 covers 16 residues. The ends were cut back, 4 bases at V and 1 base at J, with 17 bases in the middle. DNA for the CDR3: TGTGCCAGCAGCCCCCGACCGGCATGGGCGAACACTGAAGCTTTCTTT. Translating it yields CASSPRPAWANTEAFF.

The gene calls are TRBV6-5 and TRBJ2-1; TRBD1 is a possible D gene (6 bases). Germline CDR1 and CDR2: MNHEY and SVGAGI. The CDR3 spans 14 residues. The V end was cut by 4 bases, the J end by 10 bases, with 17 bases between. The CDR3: CASSFNRDKQEQFF. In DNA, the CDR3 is TGTGCCAGCAGTTTTAACCGGGACAAACAAGAGCAGTTCTTC.

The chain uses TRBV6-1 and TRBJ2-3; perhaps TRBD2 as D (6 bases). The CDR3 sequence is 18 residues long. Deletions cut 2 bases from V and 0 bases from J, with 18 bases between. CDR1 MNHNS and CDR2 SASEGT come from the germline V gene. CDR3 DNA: TGTGCCAGCAGTGAAAGGGCTCGCGGGACCTATAGCACAGATACGCAGTATTTT. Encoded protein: CASSERARGTYSTDTQYF.